The sequence of this T cell receptor (beta chain) was determined in a study of OX40 agonist ivuxolimab in advanced cancers. General observations from the study: CD8+ T cells showed, on average, more clonal expansion than CD4+ cells.

TCRdb's table, derived via immunoSEQ multiplex PCR, lists solely in-frame clones and lacks some. The sample has about 69,000 clones, 90% seen once. Worth noting for this clone: What it recognizes is unknown.

Sequenced here: CD4+ or CD8+ T cells sorted from blood, sampled in a trial of the OX40 agonist ivuxolimab. The sequence came from an adult with an advanced solid tumor such as melanoma, head and neck, liver or kidney cancer.

The CDR3 DNA sequence: TGTGCCAGTAGTATTCGCGGGGACCTATTCGGAAATCAGCCCCAGCATTTT. Translated, it gives CASSIRGDLFGNQPQHF. The V and J genes are TRBV19 and TRBJ1-5, with D maybe TRBD1 (5 bases). Per germline, CDR1 LNHDA and CDR2 SQIVND (reference sequence). Deletions cut 3 bases from V and 4 bases from J, with 19 bases between. There are 17 residues in the CDR3.